Following are 17 T cell receptor beta chains from one sample sequenced in a study of T cell responses to AZD1222 COVID-19 vaccine. Only in-frame clones appear in the TCRdb table, and some are missing; sequencing was by immunoSEQ multiplex PCR. The sample includes around 88,000 clones, roughly nine tenths of them seen just once. This sample comprised peripheral blood, obtained on day 0 of AZD1222 vaccination. These receptors all stem from an adult in good health.

The chain employs TRBV5-1 and TRBJ2-3; D remains unclear. The CDR3 loop spans 14 amino acids. Germline CDR1 SGHRS, CDR2 YFSETQ. V lost 1 base and J 2 bases, leaving 8 bases between the germline ends. The CDR3 DNA is TGCGCCAGCAGCTTGAGGGAAAACACAGATACGCAGTATTTT. Translation gives CASSLRENTDTQYF.

The rearrangement links TRBV19 to TRBJ2-7; the D gene is possibly TRBD2 (6 bases). CDR1 is LNHDA, CDR2 SQIVND, per germline (reference sequence). Trimming stripped 3 bases from V and 3 bases from J, with 12 bases between. CDR3 length equals 14 residues. DNA for the CDR3: TGTGCCAGTAGTATTCTTGGGGGGTACTACGAGCAGTACTTC. The encoded protein is CASSILGGYYEQYF.

This clone was detected a few times. This rearrangement joins TRBV15 to TRBJ2-7, with D maybe TRBD2 (5 bases). The germline V gene encodes CDR1 LNHNV and CDR2 YYDKDF (reference sequence). The CDR3 loop spans 13 amino acids. V lost 4 bases to trimming and J lost 3 bases, with 10 bases between them. Here the CDR3 reads CATSTGSDYEQYF. CDR3 nucleotides: TGTGCCACCAGCACTGGTAGCGACTACGAGCAGTACTTC.

The genes are TRBV5-4 and TRBJ1-1, with D unclear. The CDR3 runs 15 residues. The V end was cut by 2 bases, the J end by 1 base, with 12 bases between. The germline V gene encodes CDR1 SGHNT and CDR2 YYREEE (reference sequence). CDR3 in DNA: TGTGCCAGCAGCTTCTCATTCAGAGGGAACACTGAAGCTTTCTTT. It specifies CASSFSFRGNTEAFF. Full variable domain (remainder filled in from reference TRBV5-4 and TRBJ1-1): ETGVTQSPTHLIKTRGQQVTLRCSSQSGHNTVSWYQQALGQGPQFIFQYYREEENGRGNFPPRFSGLQFPNYSSELNVNALELDDSALYLCASSFSFRGNTEAFFGQGTRLTVV.

This clone was seen only once. This chain joins TRBV29-1 and TRBJ1-1; D perhaps matches TRBD1 (5 bases). CDR3 length equals 14 residues. Trimming stripped 4 bases from V and 0 bases from J, with 12 bases between. Germline V lookup: CDR1 SQVTM, CDR2 ANQGSEA. The CDR3 reads CSVVDSRVNTEAFF. CDR3 nucleotides: TGCAGCGTTGTCGACAGTCGAGTGAACACTGAAGCTTTCTTT.

The DNA for the CDR3 is TGTGCCATCAGTGAACAGGGAAAACCCTTGAGTGGCTACACCTTC. This encodes CAISEQGKPLSGYTF. This chain connects TRBV10-3 to TRBJ1-2; TRBD1 is a possible D gene (6 bases). The germline CDR1 and CDR2 sequences are ENHRY and SYGVKD. The CDR3 is 15 amino acids. The ends were cut back, 3 bases at V and 7 bases at J, with 18 bases in the middle.

The chain uses TRBV29-1 and TRBJ2-3; a possible D gene is TRBD2 (7 bases). V dropped 5 bases and J dropped 0 bases, with 15 bases sitting between them. This CDR3 region has 15 residues. CDR1 and CDR2 from the germline V gene are SQVTM and ANQGSEA. The CDR3 is CSVPRGGSSTDTQYF. CDR3 bases: TGCAGCGTTCCTAGGGGGGGTAGCAGCACAGATACGCAGTATTTT.

This sequence joins TRBV19 and TRBJ2-3; D is possibly TRBD2 (7 bases). The CDR3 is 13 residues long. Germline V CDR1 and CDR2: LNHDA, SQIVND (reference sequence). Trimming cost V 10 bases and J 4 bases, with 15 bases left between them. In DNA form, the CDR3 reads TGTGCCACCTGGGGGAGGGGGGCAGATACGCAGTATTTT. This encodes CATWGRGADTQYF.

The chain is built from TRBV4-3 and TRBJ2-6, with D perhaps matching TRBD2 (6 bases). Trimming stripped 4 bases from V and 0 bases from J, with 10 bases between. The germline gives CDR1 LGHNA, CDR2 YSLEER. The CDR3 is 16 amino acids. The CDR3 region has the DNA TGCGCCAGCAGCCGGGACTCAAGCTCTGGGGCCAACGTCCTGACTTTC. As protein: CASSRDSSSGANVLTF.

J is TRBJ1-1 and V is TRBV3-1 (or the pseudogene TRBV3-2); D is uncertain. CDR1 and CDR2 from the germline V gene are LGHDT and YNNKEL (reference sequence). The CDR3 runs 13 residues. The ends were cut back, 7 bases at V and 0 bases at J, with 9 bases in the middle. The CDR3 reads CASTQGLNTEAFF. The CDR3 DNA is TGTGCCAGCACTCAAGGACTGAACACTGAAGCTTTCTTT.

The chain recombines TRBV12-3 or TRBV12-4 with TRBJ1-5; D might be TRBD1 (6 bases). The V end was cut by 6 bases, the J end by 4 bases, with 10 bases between. The CDR3 totals 13 residues. CDR3 DNA: TGTGCCAGCAGGGACACAGGGAATCAGCCCCAGCATTTT. It yields the protein CASRDTGNQPQHF.

The V call is TRBV19, the J call TRBJ2-5; D is unresolved. Trimming removed 2 bases at V and 5 bases at J, with 9 bases between. This CDR3 is built from 13 residues. CDR1 LNHDA and CDR2 SQIVND come from the germline V gene (reference sequence). The CDR3 reads CASSISFLETQYF. CDR3 bases: TGTGCCAGTAGTATATCCTTCCTGGAGACCCAGTACTTC.

The chain employs TRBV28 and TRBJ2-6; the D gene is possibly TRBD1 (6 bases). CDR1 is MDHEN, CDR2 SYDVKM, per germline. Trimming took off 2 bases at V and 0 bases at J, with 11 bases between the two ends. CDR3 length: 17 amino acids. The CDR3 sequence: CASSLTGWYSGANVLTF. The CDR3 DNA sequence: TGTGCCAGCAGTTTAACAGGGTGGTACTCTGGGGCCAACGTCCTGACTTTC.

V and J are TRBV19 and TRBJ2-5; 7 nucleotides line up with TRBD1. The CDR3 loop spans 17 amino acids. CDR1 is LNHDA and CDR2 is SQIVND in the germline V gene (reference sequence). After removal of 3 bases from V and 2 bases from J, the junction contained 12 bases not matched to a gene. CDR3 amino acids: CASSILGLAGGQETQYF. CDR3 nucleotides: TGTGCCAGTAGTATCCTAGGGCTGGCAGGGGGACAAGAGACCCAGTACTTC. Variable domain in full (rest from reference TRBV19 and TRBJ2-5): DGGITQSPKYLFRKEGQNVTLSCEQNLNHDAMYWYRQDPGQGLRLIYYSQIVNDFQKGDIAEGYSVSREKKESFPLTVTSAQKNPTAFYLCASSILGLAGGQETQYFGPGTRLLVL.

The rearrangement uses TRBV6-2 or TRBV6-3 and TRBJ2-3; TRBD1 or TRBD2 may be the D gene (5 bases each). Trimming stripped 0 bases from V and 14 bases from J, with 15 bases between. From germline, CDR1 is MNHEY and CDR2 SVGEGT. CDR3 length: 13 residues. The CDR3 region is CASSYSRGQGPYF. In DNA form, the CDR3 reads TGTGCCAGCAGTTACTCCCGGGGCCAGGGTCCGTATTTT.

The gene calls are TRBV12-3 or TRBV12-4 and TRBJ1-1; no definite D call. This CDR3 region has 12 residues. Trimming shortened V by 7 bases and J by 10 bases, and 16 bases separated the two germline ends. CDR3 coding DNA: TGTGCCAGCACGGGATCCGGGTGGCGAGCTTTCTTT. It yields the protein CASTGSGWRAFF.

The gene calls are TRBV2 and TRBJ2-7, with D perhaps TRBD2 (7 bases). This CDR3 contains 15 residues. Germline V gene lookup returns CDR1 SNHLY and CDR2 FYNNEI. The ends were cut back, 8 bases at V and 6 bases at J, with 23 bases in the middle. The CDR3 bases are TGTGCCAGCGGGGGCGGGACTATGACTAGAGGCGAGCAGTACTTC. It encodes CASGGGTMTRGEQYF.